This T cell receptor (beta chain) was sequenced for a study of cytomegalovirus exposure and HLA in healthy donors. CDR1 and CDR2 from the germline V gene are SGHRS and YFSETQ. Deletions cut 0 bases from V and 0 bases from J, with 10 bases between. The CDR3 is 16 amino acids. Study findings and constraints: TCR beta chains numbering 164 were designated cytomegalovirus-associated.

The method was immunoSEQ multiplex PCR; TCRdb's version includes in-frame clones alone and lacks a portion of them. This table has 100,000 to 150,000 clones, around 94% appearing once. Turning to this clone: The target antigen is unknown.

The TCR was taken from a woman between 18 and 30 years old in good health and CMV-seronegative. The chain joins TRBV5-1 to TRBJ1-5; TRBD1 might be the D (5 bases). The sample comprised PBMCs. The CDR3 bases are TGCGCCAGCAGCTTGGGTGGGGGGTATAGCAATCAGCCCCAGCATTTT. The encoded protein is CASSLGGGYSNQPQHF.